This TCR beta chain came from a study of control samples from healthy donors and cancer patients (dated by TCRdb to about 2020). Libraries came from the immunoSEQ multiplex PCR assay. TCRdb provides this immuneACCESS table in a form limited to in-frame rearrangements. Some clones are lacking; in checked studies, under half of them reflect an unresolved V gene, and why the rest are absent is not known. The sample contains 96,000 or so clones, just over 90% of them found a single time. Together, the top ten hold over 8% of the sample. CDR1 LNHDA and CDR2 SQIVND were looked up in the germline V gene (reference sequence). V drops 6 bases and J drops 5 bases, leaving 5 bases in between. The CDR3 has 11 amino acids, counting the end cysteine and phenylalanine. Just the 33-base CDR3 DNA is kept, in frame starting at base 1. A word on this clone: Its antigen is still unknown. Base-call qualities are not available, and no considerably larger clone is one nucleotide away.

The sequenced sample was blood. The V gene is TRBV19 and the J gene is TRBJ2-1; there is no confident call for the D gene. The sequence came from a man in his late teens or twenties in good health. The CDR3: CASRGNNEQFF. At the DNA level, the sequence is TGTGCCAGTAGAGGGAACAATGAGCAGTTCTTC.